Listed below are T cell receptor beta chains from one sample, sequenced in a study of T cell repertoires in cytomegalovirus infection. TCRdb reanalysed the reads using MiXCR and keeps one entry per CDR3 protein. The sample lists around 300,000 distinct CDR3 sequences; more than 8% were seen once. The specimen sequenced was PBMCs. These receptors were obtained from a human donor in good health (CMV status not recorded). Some clones in this sample may be carry-over from other donors' samples. Both conserved end residues are part of each CDR3. The order of the fields is D gene, clone size, V gene, CDR3 length, J gene, CDR3 DNA, CDR3 protein. The D gene is left open where the match is weak. A clone size is listed for some rows: how often the clone was seen (once, few, many), or a class if it is expanded.

D gene: TRBD1; clone size: many; V gene: TRBV7-2; CDR3 length: 17; J gene: TRBJ2-5; CDR3 DNA: TGTGCCAGCAGCTTAAGGGGGGGACAGGGTAGGAGAGAGACCCAGTACTTC; CDR3 protein: CASSLRGGQGRRETQYF
D gene: TRBD1; clone size: .; V gene: TRBV28; CDR3 length: 14; J gene: TRBJ1-6; CDR3 DNA: TGTGCCAGCAGCCCAAGGACAGGCGGGTCACCCCTCCACTTT; CDR3 protein: CASSPRTGGSPLHF
D gene: TRBD2; clone size: few; V gene: TRBV28; CDR3 length: 17; J gene: TRBJ2-7; CDR3 DNA: TGTGCCAGCAGTTTCCCCCTAGTAGCGGGAGCCTCCCACGAGCAGTACTTC; CDR3 protein: CASSFPLVAGASHEQYF
D gene: .; clone size: few; V gene: TRBV18; CDR3 length: 18; J gene: TRBJ1-4; CDR3 DNA: TGTGCCAGCTCACCACCGGGACAAAATTTAGAACGGGATGAAAAACTGTTTTTT; CDR3 protein: CASSPPGQNLERDEKLFF
D gene: .; clone size: .; V gene: TRBV7-9; CDR3 length: 14; J gene: TRBJ2-3; CDR3 DNA: TGTGCCAGCCTAGACCGGTTCCCCACAGATACGCAGTATTTT; CDR3 protein: CASLDRFPTDTQYF
D gene: .; clone size: many; V gene: TRBV6-1; CDR3 length: 13; J gene: TRBJ2-3; CDR3 DNA: TGTGCCAGCAGTGATCAAGGCCCAGATACGCAGTATTTT; CDR3 protein: CASSDQGPDTQYF
D gene: .; clone size: few; V gene: TRBV18; CDR3 length: 13; J gene: TRBJ1-4; CDR3 DNA: TGTGCCAGCTCACCGCTAACTAATGAAAAACTGTTTTTT; CDR3 protein: CASSPLTNEKLFF
D gene: TRBD2; clone size: many; V gene: TRBV7-2; CDR3 length: 16; J gene: TRBJ2-1; CDR3 DNA: TGTGCCAGCAGCAAAACTAGCGGGGGATCTAACAATGAGCAGTTCTTC; CDR3 protein: CASSKTSGGSNNEQFF
D gene: .; clone size: many; V gene: TRBV7-2; CDR3 length: 14; J gene: TRBJ1-5; CDR3 DNA: TGTGCCAGCAGTTCAGGGCCCACTGGACAGCCCCAGCATTTT; CDR3 protein: CASSSGPTGQPQHF
D gene: .; clone size: few; V gene: TRBV6-2/TRBV6-3; CDR3 length: 14; J gene: TRBJ2-7; CDR3 DNA: TGTGCCAGCCGCTTACACTTAAGCTCCTACGAGCAGTACTTC; CDR3 protein: CASRLHLSSYEQYF
D gene: .; clone size: few; V gene: TRBV5-6; CDR3 length: 14; J gene: TRBJ2-7; CDR3 DNA: TGTGCCAGCAGCACGGGGACGGCGACCTACGAGCAGTACTTC; CDR3 protein: CASSTGTATYEQYF
D gene: .; clone size: few; V gene: TRBV28; CDR3 length: 14; J gene: TRBJ1-1; CDR3 DNA: TGTGCCAGCAATACCCGAACGGCGGGCACTGAAGCTTTCTTT; CDR3 protein: CASNTRTAGTEAFF
D gene: .; clone size: .; V gene: TRBV19; CDR3 length: 17; J gene: TRBJ1-5; CDR3 DNA: TGTGCCAGTAGTATAGATCGACAGATCTATAGCAATCAGCCCCAGCATTTT; CDR3 protein: CASSIDRQIYSNQPQHF
D gene: TRBD1; clone size: .; V gene: TRBV20-1; CDR3 length: 15; J gene: TRBJ1-1; CDR3 DNA: TGCAGTGCTAGAGTCAACAGGGGGGCGAACACTGAAGCTTTCTTT; CDR3 protein: CSARVNRGANTEAFF
D gene: .; clone size: many; V gene: TRBV19; CDR3 length: 16; J gene: TRBJ2-1; CDR3 DNA: TGTGCCAGTAGTATAGGTCGGGGGCGCGGAGTGTATGAGCAGTTCTTC; CDR3 protein: CASSIGRGRGVYEQFF
D gene: .; clone size: many; V gene: TRBV20-1; CDR3 length: 15; J gene: TRBJ2-7; CDR3 DNA: TGCAGTGCTAGAGCCCCGGCAGGGTTTATGAGCGAGCAGTACTTC; CDR3 protein: CSARAPAGFMSEQYF
D gene: TRBD1; clone size: many; V gene: TRBV7-2; CDR3 length: 14; J gene: TRBJ1-4; CDR3 DNA: TGTGCCAGCAGAACCGGGACAGGGCGGGAAAAACTGTTTTTT; CDR3 protein: CASRTGTGREKLFF
D gene: .; clone size: few; V gene: TRBV4-1; CDR3 length: 16; J gene: TRBJ1-1; CDR3 DNA: TGCGCCAGCAGCCCCGGACAGCTTGTCCCGGGCACTGAAGCTTTCTTT; CDR3 protein: CASSPGQLVPGTEAFF
D gene: .; clone size: .; V gene: TRBV6-2/TRBV6-3; CDR3 length: 16; J gene: TRBJ2-3; CDR3 DNA: TGTGCCAGCAGTTACTCGGGCAGGAGCGGCACAGATACGCAGTATTTT; CDR3 protein: CASSYSGRSGTDTQYF